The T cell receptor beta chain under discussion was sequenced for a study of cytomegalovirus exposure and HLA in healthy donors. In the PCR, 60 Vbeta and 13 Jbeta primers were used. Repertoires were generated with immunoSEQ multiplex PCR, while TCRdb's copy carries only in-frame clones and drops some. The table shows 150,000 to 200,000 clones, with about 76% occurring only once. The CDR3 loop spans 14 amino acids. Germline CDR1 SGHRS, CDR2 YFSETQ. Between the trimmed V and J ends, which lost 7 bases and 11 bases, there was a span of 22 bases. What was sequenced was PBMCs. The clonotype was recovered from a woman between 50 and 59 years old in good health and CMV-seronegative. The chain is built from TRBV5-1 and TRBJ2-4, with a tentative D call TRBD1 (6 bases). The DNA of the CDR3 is TGCGCCAGCTCGCCTACCGGGACAAAGGAAGTTCAGTACTTC. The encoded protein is CASSPTGTKEVQYF.